A single sample is the source of the 19 T cell receptor beta chains below, sequenced in a study of blood T cells in healthy people across ages. Combining a sample-barcoded 5' primer with a J-beta primer mix, a second PCR ran for roughly 7 to 11 cycles. In TCRdb, the 5' RACE reads were re-called with MiXCR into one record per CDR3 protein. The table includes over 1,200,000 distinct CDR3 sequences, around 59% detected once. Source material: blood. The receptors come from a man aged 18 to 30 in good health.

This clonotype was seen a handful of times. J is TRBJ2-3 and V is TRBV27; D is undetermined. CDR1 and CDR2 (germline): MNHEY, SMNVEV (reference sequence). There are 14 residues in the CDR3. V was trimmed by 3 bases and J by 6 bases, leaving 13 bases between them. This CDR3 is CASSFGLGQDTQYF. CDR3 nucleotides: TGTGCCAGCAGTTTCGGTCTTGGGCAGGATACGCAGTATTTT.

This clonotype was counted a few times. J is TRBJ2-1 and V is TRBV29-1, with 12 bases fitting TRBD1. This CDR3 comprises 16 residues. The V gene end was trimmed by 2 bases and the J gene end by 9 bases; junction bases not matched to a gene: 11. Germline CDR1 SQVTM, CDR2 ANQGSEA. CDR3 bases: TGCAGCGTTGAACTAGCTACGGGACAGGGGGCTGGTGAGCAGTTCTTC. It specifies CSVELATGQGAGEQFF.

The rearrangement uses TRBV28 and TRBJ2-3, with D possibly matching TRBD2 (6 bases). The CDR3 runs to 16 residues. Deletions cut 4 bases from V and 2 bases from J, with 16 bases between. Germline assignment: CDR1 MDHEN and CDR2 SYDVKM. This CDR3 reads CASSYHTLDYTDTQYF. In DNA form, the CDR3 reads TGTGCCAGCAGTTACCACACTTTGGACTACACAGATACGCAGTATTTT. Using reference TRBV28 and TRBJ2-3 for the parts outside the CDR3, the full variable domain is DVKVTQSSRYLVKRTGEKVFLECVQDMDHENMFWYRQDPGLGLRLIYFSYDVKMKEKGDIPEGYSVSREKKERFSLILESASTNQTSMYLCASSYHTLDYTDTQYFGPGTRLTVL.

This clonotype was seen only a few times. The genes are TRBV25-1 and TRBJ2-3, with 10 bases fitting TRBD2. Germline lookup yields CDR1 MGHDK and CDR2 SYGVNS. J was trimmed by 8 bases and V by 6 bases; bases with no gene match: 2. The length of the CDR3 is 12 residues. The CDR3 region is CASSRTSGTQYF. In DNA form, the CDR3 reads TGTGCCAGCAGCCGGACTAGCGGTACGCAGTATTTT.

This clonotype was seen more than once but under ten times. The genes are TRBV6-5 and TRBJ2-7; possibly TRBD1 for D (5 bases). Germline CDR1 MNHEY, CDR2 SVGAGI. The V and J ends lost 2 bases and 3 bases respectively, with 8 bases between them. The CDR3 runs to 13 residues. CDR3 DNA: TGTGCCAGCAGTTACGTCCAGGGCTACGAGCAGTACTTC. It yields the protein CASSYVQGYEQYF.

This clonotype was observed a few times. V and J are TRBV6-6 and TRBJ1-1; TRBD1 might be the D (5 bases). V shed 7 bases and J shed 10 bases, with 19 bases lying between them. This CDR3 is built from 13 residues. Germline CDR1 MNHNY, CDR2 SVGAGI (reference sequence). This CDR3 reads CASTLSGGWGAFF. The CDR3 DNA reads TGTGCCAGCACCCTAAGCGGGGGGTGGGGAGCTTTCTTT.

This chain uses TRBV10-3 with TRBJ1-1; no definite D call. The CDR3 sequence is 13 residues long. The germline V and J ends were trimmed by 3 bases and 1 base, with 6 bases remaining between them. Per germline, CDR1 ENHRY and CDR2 SYGVKD. CDR3 nucleotide sequence: TGTGCCATCAGTGACGGCGAGAACACTGAAGCTTTCTTT. Translating gives CAISDGENTEAFF.

V usage is TRBV7-8 and J usage is TRBJ2-2; 8 bases are shared with TRBD2. Germline V gives CDR1 SGHVS, CDR2 FQNEAQ. J gave up 6 bases and V 7 bases, and 10 bases lay outside the gene matches. The CDR3 runs to 15 residues. CDR3 bases: TGTGCCAGCAACTCGCCGGGGGGGCAATCCGGGGAGCTGTTTTTT. As protein: CASNSPGGQSGELFF. Full variable domain (remainder filled in from reference TRBV7-8 and TRBJ2-2): GAGVSQSPRYKVAKRGQDVALRCDPISGHVSLFWYQQALGQGPEFLTYFQNEAQLDKSGLPSDRFFAERPEGSVSTLKIQRTQQEDSAVYLCASNSPGGQSGELFFGEGSRLTVL.

This clonotype was seen a few times. The V and J genes are TRBV12-3 or TRBV12-4 and TRBJ2-7; tentatively, D is TRBD1 (5 bases). The V and J ends lost 2 bases and 2 bases respectively, with 10 bases between them. The CDR3 is 14 residues long. The CDR3 bases are TGTGCCAGCAGTTTATCAGGGTATCCCTACGAGCAGTACTTC. Its translation is CASSLSGYPYEQYF.

This clonotype has more than one count but fewer than ten. The rearrangement uses TRBV30 and TRBJ1-2, with no clear D. V was pared by 5 bases and J by 6 bases, with 7 bases between. Per germline, CDR1 GTSNPN and CDR2 SVGIG (reference sequence). The CDR3 sequence is 10 residues long. The CDR3 bases are TGTGCCTGGGGCTTGGATGGCTACACCTTC. Residues: CAWGLDGYTF.

The V call is TRBV7-8, the J call TRBJ1-2; D ambiguous. Germline V CDR1 and CDR2: SGHVS, FQNEAQ. The V gene lost 8 bases and the J gene lost 6 bases, with 16 bases spanning the gap. This CDR3 contains 13 residues. The DNA of the CDR3 is TGTGCCAGCCTCGGGGAGGGCAGAGATGGCTACACCTTC. This gives the protein CASLGEGRDGYTF.

This clonotype occurred a few times. The chain recombines TRBV4-3 with TRBJ2-1, with D possibly being TRBD1 (6 bases). V gave up 0 bases and J gave up 6 bases, with 9 bases separating them. CDR1 and CDR2 from the germline V gene are LGHNA and YSLEER. The CDR3 is made up of 14 amino acids. For the CDR3, the DNA is TGCGCCAGCAGCCAAGACTGGGGGCCCAATGAGCAGTTCTTC. This encodes CASSQDWGPNEQFF.

Only a few counts were recorded for this clonotype. J is TRBJ2-3 and V is TRBV29-1; 9 nucleotides match TRBD1. The germline V gene has CDR1 SQVTM and CDR2 ANQGSEA. The CDR3 runs to 17 residues. V was pared by 5 bases and J by 2 bases, with 14 bases of the junction left unmatched. CDR3 protein: CSVITGTTGGLTDTQYF. The CDR3, as DNA: TGCAGCGTTATAACTGGGACCACAGGGGGCCTCACAGATACGCAGTATTTT.

This clonotype was seen a few times. V is TRBV6-2 or TRBV6-3 and J is TRBJ2-2; 11 bases map to TRBD1. This CDR3 region has 15 residues. With V trimmed by 6 bases and J by 4 bases, 4 bases remained unmatched. Germline V gives CDR1 MNHEY, CDR2 SVGEGT. The CDR3 loop is CASSTGTGGTGELFF. The CDR3 coding sequence is TGTGCCAGCAGCACCGGGACAGGGGGCACCGGGGAGCTGTTTTTT.

CDR3 loop: CASSFKGNSPLHF. The CDR3 nucleotides are TGTGCCAGCAGTTTCAAAGGGAATTCACCCCTCCACTTT. The rearrangement links TRBV12-3 or TRBV12-4 to TRBJ1-6; no reliable D call. The length of the CDR3 is 13 residues. Trimming removed 3 bases at V and 7 bases at J, with 7 bases between.

The CDR3 loop is CASMAGGMYNEQFF. DNA for the CDR3: TGTGCCAGCATGGCGGGGGGCATGTACAATGAGCAGTTCTTC. J is TRBJ2-1 and V is TRBV2, with 8 bases identical to TRBD2. V was clipped by 7 bases and J by 4 bases; unmatched bases: 6. The CDR3 totals 14 residues. The germline V gene has CDR1 SNHLY and CDR2 FYNNEI.

The rearrangement joins TRBV5-1 to TRBJ1-2; D gene unclear. Trimming cost V 0 bases and J 4 bases, with 16 bases left between them. This CDR3 comprises 16 residues. Germline CDR1 SGHRS, CDR2 YFSETQ. CDR3 sequence (DNA): TGCGCCAGCAGCTTGGGAGCGCAGACAACGAGCTATGGCTACACCTTC. This translates into CASSLGAQTTSYGYTF.

This clonotype came up a few times. The V gene is TRBV4-3, the J gene TRBJ1-6; no firm D call. The germline V and J ends were trimmed by 0 bases and 9 bases, with 24 bases remaining between them. This CDR3 spans 19 amino acids. CDR1 is LGHNA and CDR2 is YSLEER in the germline V gene. This chain's CDR3 is CASSQDMDAAAVVTSPLHF. The CDR3 DNA reads as TGCGCCAGCAGCCAAGACATGGACGCGGCTGCAGTAGTAACTTCACCCCTCCACTTT.

The rearrangement links TRBV7-2 to TRBJ2-5; D ambiguous. Trimming stripped 5 bases from V and 2 bases from J, with 9 bases between. Germline loops: CDR1 SGHTA, CDR2 FQGNSA. This CDR3 contains 13 residues. The CDR3 DNA reads as TGTGCCAGCAGCAAGGACGCGCAAGAGACCCAGTACTTC. Residues: CASSKDAQETQYF.